This paragraph covers one TCR beta chain sequence. The germline CDR1 and CDR2 sequences are SGHVS and FQNEAQ. The length of the CDR3 is 15 residues. The ends were cut back, 1 base at V and 7 bases at J, with 11 bases in the middle. Sequencing used immunoSEQ multiplex PCR; TCRdb keeps in-frame clones, though not all of them. The data contain 150,000 to 200,000 clones, over 75% of them singletons. These data are taken from a study of blood T cell repertoires in COVID-19. The overall study: Material from acute and convalescent COVID-19 was sourced from the United States, Italy and Spain. The cDNA or gDNA used as material had been derived from T cells, B-cell-depleted T cells, or PBMCs.

The specimen sequenced was peripheral blood. The chain couples TRBV7-8 to TRBJ1-6; D is perhaps TRBD1 (6 bases). The source is a woman in her 70s with acute or convalescent COVID-19. CDR3 region: CASSLGQGNNSPLHF. CDR3 DNA: TGTGCCAGCAGCTTAGGCCAGGGGAACAATTCACCCCTCCACTTT.